These 21 T cell receptor beta chains originate from one sample sequenced in a study of human T cells and chemical hapten exposure. TCRdb ran MiXCR on the RACE reads and lists one entry per CDR3 protein. The table includes roughly 130,000 distinct CDR3 sequences, around 11% detected once. Noted time point: patch test 3, about 24 weeks after DPC sensitization. Treatment here: therapeutic diphenylcyclopropenone sensitization with weekly scalp DPC. Sequencing was performed on whole blood, taken in connection with sensitization to the hapten diphenylcyclopropenone (DPC). These receptors came from a woman aged 45-59 years with alopecia areata. Some clones in this sample may be carry-over from other donors' samples.

This chain connects TRBV20-1 to TRBJ1-4; tentative D call: TRBD1 (5 bases). V lost 2 bases and J 4 bases, leaving 5 bases between the germline ends. CDR3 length: 12 amino acids. Germline V CDR1 and CDR2: DFQATT, SNEGSKA (reference sequence). CDR3 in DNA: TGCAGTGCTAGACAGGGTAATGAAAAACTGTTTTTT. Translating it yields CSARQGNEKLFF.

This chain uses TRBV6-5 with TRBJ2-1, with 11 bases lining up with TRBD2. CDR1 MNHEY and CDR2 SVGAGI come from the germline V gene. This CDR3 is built from 18 residues. Germline trimming cut 6 bases from V and 0 bases from J; bases unmatched to any gene: 10. The CDR3 DNA reads as TGTGCCAGCAGAGGGAGACTAGCGGGGCCGAGCTCCTACAATGAGCAGTTCTTC. Translating it yields CASRGRLAGPSSYNEQFF.

The chain joins TRBV28 to TRBJ2-4, with no clear D. The CDR3 is 13 residues long. In germline, CDR1 is MDHEN, CDR2 SYDVKM. V lost 8 bases, J lost 4 bases, and 12 bases lay in between. The CDR3, as DNA: TGTGCCAGCCTGGATTCTCTGAAAAACATTCAGTACTTC. This translates into CASLDSLKNIQYF.

This clonotype was found a few times. The gene calls are TRBV7-2 and TRBJ2-1; perhaps TRBD2 as D (6 bases). V was pared by 4 bases and J by 8 bases, with 12 bases between. Looked up from germline, CDR1 is SGHTA and CDR2 is FQGNSA. This CDR3 comprises 13 residues. CDR3 amino acids: CASSYTWGDEQFF. The DNA of the CDR3 is TGTGCCAGCAGCTACACCTGGGGGGATGAGCAGTTCTTC.

The chain is built from TRBV4-1 and TRBJ2-1, with 12 bases lining up with TRBD2. The CDR3 contains 18 residues. Germline CDR1 reads MGHRA; CDR2 reads YSYEKL. V lost 0 bases, J lost 6 bases, and 9 bases stayed unmatched. The CDR3 sequence: CASSQDSLAGGVGNEQFF. For the CDR3, the DNA is TGCGCCAGCAGCCAAGATAGCCTAGCGGGGGGGGTCGGCAATGAGCAGTTCTTC.

This clonotype was seen only a few times. The chain couples TRBV4-1 to TRBJ2-5; a possible D gene is TRBD1 (6 bases). Germline assignment: CDR1 MGHRA and CDR2 YSYEKL. V was cut by 2 bases and J by 2 bases, with 12 bases left in between. This CDR3 contains 15 residues. This chain's CDR3 is CASSQSVGTQETQYF. DNA of the CDR3: TGCGCCAGCAGCCAAAGTGTAGGGACACAAGAGACCCAGTACTTC.

The sample holds a few counts of this clonotype. The chain carries TRBV29-1 and TRBJ2-1, with D possibly TRBD1 on 6 matching bases. Germline V gene lookup returns CDR1 SQVTM and CDR2 ANQGSEA. V lost 1 base and J 2 bases, leaving 15 bases between the germline ends. This CDR3 has 16 residues. CDR3 amino acids: CSVEASGAAAYNEQFF. Written as DNA, the CDR3 is TGCAGCGTTGAAGCCTCAGGGGCAGCGGCCTACAATGAGCAGTTCTTC.

This clonotype was recorded many times. CDR3 DNA sequence: TGTGCCAGCAGTCTACTAGCGATCAATGAGCAGTTCTTC. Its protein product is CASSLLAINEQFF. The chain is built from TRBV7-2 and TRBJ2-1; TRBD2 agrees at 7 bases. CDR3 length: 13 amino acids. Unmatched junction bases numbered 5, after V lost 6 bases and J lost 6 bases. The germline gives CDR1 SGHTA, CDR2 FQGNSA.

This clonotype has a count of ten or more. The chain employs TRBV28 and TRBJ1-2, with 7 bases lining up with TRBD1. V shed 6 bases, J shed 3 bases, and the junction held 7 bases outside the gene matches. The V gene's germline CDR1 is MDHEN and CDR2 SYDVKM. The CDR3 length is 14 residues. Here the CDR3 reads CASREGGADYGYTF. CDR3 nucleotide sequence: TGTGCCAGCAGAGAAGGGGGCGCTGACTATGGCTACACCTTC.

This clonotype was counted only a few times. The chain is built from TRBV4-2 and TRBJ2-1; the D gene is possibly TRBD1 (5 bases). Trimming removed 0 bases at V and 4 bases at J, with 10 bases between. Germline CDR1 is LGHNA and CDR2 is YNFKEQ. The CDR3 contains 15 residues. The CDR3 loop reads CASSQDGAAYNEQFF. CDR3 DNA sequence: TGTGCCAGCAGCCAAGATGGGGCAGCGTACAATGAGCAGTTCTTC.

This clonotype showed up just a few times. The chain couples TRBV4-2 to TRBJ1-1; 7 bases fit TRBD1. This CDR3 is built from 16 residues. Trimming removed 1 base from V and 5 bases from J; junction bases left unmatched: 10. The germline V gene encodes CDR1 LGHNA and CDR2 YNFKEQ. The CDR3 DNA reads TGTGCCAGCAGCCAAGGAAATAGACAGGGAGGGACTGAAGCTTTCTTT. It yields the protein CASSQGNRQGGTEAFF.

This clonotype came up a few times. V gene TRBV28 combines with J gene TRBJ2-2, with unresolved D. CDR3 length: 11 amino acids. Trimming left V 7 bases short and J 4 bases short, with 4 bases between. Looked up from germline, CDR1 is MDHEN and CDR2 is SYDVKM. The CDR3 region has the DNA TGTGCCAGCACCGTCACCGGGGAGCTGTTTTTT. Residues: CASTVTGELFF.

This chain links TRBV29-1 with TRBJ1-1; 7 nucleotides line up with TRBD1. Germline V gene sequence: CDR1 SQVTM, CDR2 ANQGSEA. Trimming at V came to 6 bases and at J to 3 bases, leaving 7 bases not matched to a gene. The CDR3 totals 13 residues. CDR3: CSVVGQLDTEAFF. CDR3 DNA: TGCAGCGTCGTGGGACAGTTAGACACTGAAGCTTTCTTT.

This clonotype was detected a few times. The chain employs TRBV29-1 and TRBJ2-3; 12 nucleotides agree with TRBD2. The germline CDR1 and CDR2 sequences are SQVTM and ANQGSEA. The CDR3 runs 14 residues. With 3 bases clipped from V and 4 bases from J, the junction kept 2 bases outside the gene matches. CDR3 residues: CSVDPSGRADTQYF. The CDR3 DNA follows: TGCAGCGTTGACCCTAGCGGGAGGGCAGATACGCAGTATTTT.

This chain connects TRBV27 to TRBJ1-1, with D hard to call. CDR1 is MNHEY and CDR2 is SMNVEV in the germline V gene (reference sequence). The CDR3 consists of 12 residues. The V end lost 4 bases, the J end lost 14 bases, and 17 bases lay between the germline ends. The DNA for the CDR3 is TGTGCCAGCAGTTACCAGACCGGGAGTCTCTTCTTT. Protein product: CASSYQTGSLFF.

In its sample, this clonotype was seen many times. The chain employs TRBV9 and TRBJ2-1; perhaps TRBD1 as D (5 bases). Germline loops: CDR1 SGDLS, CDR2 YYNGEE. The CDR3 consists of 15 residues. V was clipped by 3 bases and J by 2 bases, with 12 bases between them. CDR3 sequence: CASSADGAPYNEQFF. The CDR3 DNA reads as TGTGCCAGCAGCGCCGATGGGGCCCCCTACAATGAGCAGTTCTTC.

This clonotype was counted only a few times. This chain uses TRBV6-6 with TRBJ2-3; 7 bases match TRBD2. CDR1 MNHNY and CDR2 SVGAGI come from the germline V gene (reference sequence). V lost 8 bases and J lost 3; bases outside the gene matches: 8. The CDR3 is made up of 14 amino acids. The CDR3, as DNA: TGTGCCAGCGCGTCGGGGAGGGGAACAGATACGCAGTATTTT. Translated, it gives CASASGRGTDTQYF.

V is TRBV6-1 and J is TRBJ1-1; 7 bases are a match to TRBD1. The CDR3 totals 15 residues. V lost 2 bases to trimming and J lost 3 bases; unmatched junction nucleotides: 6. Germline CDR1 reads MNHNS; CDR2 reads SASEGT. The DNA of the CDR3 is TGTGCCAGCAGTGAAACTTACAGGGGAGACACTGAAGCTTTCTTT. The encoded protein is CASSETYRGDTEAFF.

About this clonotype: A much larger clone lies a single base off, so this may be a read error. The chain recombines TRBV29-1 with TRBJ2-5; D may match TRBD1 or TRBD2 (5 bases each). Germline V lookup: CDR1 SQVTM, CDR2 ANQGSEA. This CDR3 region has 13 residues. This CDR3 reads CSVAGTDQDTQYF. Written as DNA, the CDR3 is TGCAGCGTTGCAGGGACCGACCAAGACACCCAGTACTTC.

A few counts support this clonotype. The rearrangement uses TRBV6-5 and TRBJ1-1; D gene uncertain. Germline V lookup: CDR1 MNHEY, CDR2 SVGAGI. This CDR3 has 17 residues. V was clipped by 0 bases and J by 0 bases, with 14 bases between them. The CDR3 DNA follows: TGTGCCAGCAGTTACTCGAAAAAGACCCCAATGAACACTGAAGCTTTCTTT. Its translation is CASSYSKKTPMNTEAFF.

This clonotype was counted many times. The chain couples TRBV24-1 to TRBJ2-3; the D gene is possibly TRBD1 (5 bases). Germline V gene lookup returns CDR1 KGHDR and CDR2 SFDVKD. V lost 3 bases and J 0 bases, leaving 12 bases between the germline ends. The CDR3 spans 16 residues. The CDR3 nucleotides read TGTGCCACCAGTGATCCCCGGACAACTAGCACAGATACGCAGTATTTT. It codes for CATSDPRTTSTDTQYF.